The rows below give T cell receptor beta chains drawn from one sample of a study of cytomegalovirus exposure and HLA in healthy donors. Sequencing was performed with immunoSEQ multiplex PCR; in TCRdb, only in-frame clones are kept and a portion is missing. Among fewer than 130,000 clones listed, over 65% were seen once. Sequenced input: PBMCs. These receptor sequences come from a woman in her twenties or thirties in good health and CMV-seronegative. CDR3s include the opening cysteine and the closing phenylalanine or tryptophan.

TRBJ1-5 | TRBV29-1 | CSDGQGARPQHF
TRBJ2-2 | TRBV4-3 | CASSQSQGATGELFF
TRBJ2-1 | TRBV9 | CASSDEASGGAGEQFF
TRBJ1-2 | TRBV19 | CASSILLDSGYTF
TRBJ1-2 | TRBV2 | CASSDWAGYTF
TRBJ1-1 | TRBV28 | CASSRDNRAFF
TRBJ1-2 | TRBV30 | CAWSAQGGGVVPYGYTF
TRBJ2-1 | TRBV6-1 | CASRPRDNSYNEQFF
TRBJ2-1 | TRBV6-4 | CASSVTSGNHNEQFF
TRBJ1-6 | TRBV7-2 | CASSPGQFYNSPLHF
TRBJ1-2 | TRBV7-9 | CASRAGESYGYTF
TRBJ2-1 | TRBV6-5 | CASQRHYSYNEQFF
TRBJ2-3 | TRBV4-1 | CASSPVGGSLGTQYF
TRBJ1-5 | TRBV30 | CAWSVMGQGNQPQHF
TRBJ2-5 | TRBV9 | CASSVTGWETQYF
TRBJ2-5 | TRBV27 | CASSSSLGVETQYF
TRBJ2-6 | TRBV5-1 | CASSRDRAGANVLTF
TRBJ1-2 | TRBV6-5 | CASSYDRSSHGYTF
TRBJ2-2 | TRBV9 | CASSVVSGGTGELFF
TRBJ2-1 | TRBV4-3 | CASSQDWTGYNEQFF
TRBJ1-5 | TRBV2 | CASRPGQGVGQPQHF
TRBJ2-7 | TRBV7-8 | CASSSPGTGFSYEQYF
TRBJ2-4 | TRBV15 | CATASQLAKNIQYF
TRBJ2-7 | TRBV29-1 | CSVEARGSYEQYF
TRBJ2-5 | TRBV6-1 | CASSRDRVLAQYF
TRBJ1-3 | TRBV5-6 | CASSSGQGRNTIYF
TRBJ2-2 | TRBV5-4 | CASSLQGADTGELFF
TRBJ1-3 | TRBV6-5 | CASSPGAIGNTIYF
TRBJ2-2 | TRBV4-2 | CASSPGGQASNGELFF
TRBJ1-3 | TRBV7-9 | CASSLDNSGNTIYF
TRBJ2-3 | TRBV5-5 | CASSLIQPPQGYF
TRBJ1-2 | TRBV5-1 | CASTSGQGVDGYTF
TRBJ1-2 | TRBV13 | CASSLKWGTGATF